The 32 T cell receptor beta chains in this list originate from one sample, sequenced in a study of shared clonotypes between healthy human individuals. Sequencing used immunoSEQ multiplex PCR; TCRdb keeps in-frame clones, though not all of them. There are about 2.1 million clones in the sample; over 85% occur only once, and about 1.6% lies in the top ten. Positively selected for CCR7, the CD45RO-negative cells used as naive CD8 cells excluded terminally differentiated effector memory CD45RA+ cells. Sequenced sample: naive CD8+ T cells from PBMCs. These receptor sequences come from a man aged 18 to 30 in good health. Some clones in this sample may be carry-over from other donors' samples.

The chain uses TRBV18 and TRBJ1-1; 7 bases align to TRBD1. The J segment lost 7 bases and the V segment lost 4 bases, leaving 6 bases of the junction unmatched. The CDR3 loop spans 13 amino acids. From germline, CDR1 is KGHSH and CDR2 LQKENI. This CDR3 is CASSLGTVGEAFF. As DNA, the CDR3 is TGTGCCAGCTCACTAGGGACAGTGGGTGAAGCTTTCTTT.

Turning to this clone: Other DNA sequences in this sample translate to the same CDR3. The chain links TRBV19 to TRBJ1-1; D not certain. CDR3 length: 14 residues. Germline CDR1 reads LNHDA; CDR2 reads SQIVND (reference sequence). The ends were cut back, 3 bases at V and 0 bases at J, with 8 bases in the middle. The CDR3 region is CASSITDMNTEAFF. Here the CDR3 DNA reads TGTGCCAGTAGTATTACAGATATGAACACTGAAGCTTTCTTT.

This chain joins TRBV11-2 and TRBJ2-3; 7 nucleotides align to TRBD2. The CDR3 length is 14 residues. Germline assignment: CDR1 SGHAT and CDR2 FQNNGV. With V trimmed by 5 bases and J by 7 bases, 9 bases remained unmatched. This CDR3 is CASSLPLARYTQYF. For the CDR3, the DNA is TGTGCCAGCAGCCTTCCACTAGCGCGGTATACGCAGTATTTT.

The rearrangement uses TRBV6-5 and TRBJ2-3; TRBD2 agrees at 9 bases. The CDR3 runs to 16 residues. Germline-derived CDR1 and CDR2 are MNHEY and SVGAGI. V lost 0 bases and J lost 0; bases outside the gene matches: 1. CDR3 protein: CASSYSAGGSTDTQYF. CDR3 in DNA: TGTGCCAGCAGTTACTCGGCGGGAGGGAGCACAGATACGCAGTATTTT.

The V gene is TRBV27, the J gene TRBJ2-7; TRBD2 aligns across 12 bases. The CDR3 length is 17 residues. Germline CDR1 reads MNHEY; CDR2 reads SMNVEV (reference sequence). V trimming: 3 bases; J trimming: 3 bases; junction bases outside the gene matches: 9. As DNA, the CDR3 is TGTGCCAGCAGTTTTTGGACTAGCGGGACAGAATTCTACGAGCAGTACTTC. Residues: CASSFWTSGTEFYEQYF.

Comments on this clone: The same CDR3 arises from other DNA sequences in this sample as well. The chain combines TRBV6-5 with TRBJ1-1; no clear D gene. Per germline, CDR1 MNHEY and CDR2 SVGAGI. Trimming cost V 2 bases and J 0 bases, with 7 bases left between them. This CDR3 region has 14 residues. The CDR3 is CASSYEGLNTEAFF. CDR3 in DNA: TGTGCCAGCAGTTACGAGGGTCTGAACACTGAAGCTTTCTTT.

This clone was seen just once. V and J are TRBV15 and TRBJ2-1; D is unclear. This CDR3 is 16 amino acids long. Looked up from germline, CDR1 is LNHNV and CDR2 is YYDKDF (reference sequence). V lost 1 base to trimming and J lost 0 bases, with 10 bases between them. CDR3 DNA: TGTGCCACCAGCAGAGGCGACTTTAACTCCTACAATGAGCAGTTCTTC. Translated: CATSRGDFNSYNEQFF.

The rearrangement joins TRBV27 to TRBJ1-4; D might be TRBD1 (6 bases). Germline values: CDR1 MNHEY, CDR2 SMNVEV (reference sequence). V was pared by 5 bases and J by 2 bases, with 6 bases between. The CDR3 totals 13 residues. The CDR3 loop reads CASSGQTNEKLFF. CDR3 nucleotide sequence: TGTGCCAGCAGTGGACAGACTAATGAAAAACTGTTTTTT.

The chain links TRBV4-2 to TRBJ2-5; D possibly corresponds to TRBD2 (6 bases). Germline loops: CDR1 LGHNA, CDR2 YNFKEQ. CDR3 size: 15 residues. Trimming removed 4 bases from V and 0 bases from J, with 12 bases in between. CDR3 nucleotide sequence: TGTGCCAGCAGCCCTATAGCGGAACACCAAGAGACCCAGTACTTC. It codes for CASSPIAEHQETQYF.

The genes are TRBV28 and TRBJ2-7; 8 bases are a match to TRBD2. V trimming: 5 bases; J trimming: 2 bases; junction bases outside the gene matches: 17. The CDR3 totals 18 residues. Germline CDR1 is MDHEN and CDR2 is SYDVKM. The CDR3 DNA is TGTGCCAGCAGTGGGGGTAGCGGGGATCCCCTGTCCCCCTACGAGCAGTACTTC. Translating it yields CASSGGSGDPLSPYEQYF.

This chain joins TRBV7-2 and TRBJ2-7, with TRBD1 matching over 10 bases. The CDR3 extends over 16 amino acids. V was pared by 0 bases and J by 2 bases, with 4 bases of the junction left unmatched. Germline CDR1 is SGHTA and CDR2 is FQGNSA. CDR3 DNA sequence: TGTGCCAGCAGCTTAGCTGGACAGGGGGTTCCCTACGAGCAGTACTTC. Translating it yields CASSLAGQGVPYEQYF.

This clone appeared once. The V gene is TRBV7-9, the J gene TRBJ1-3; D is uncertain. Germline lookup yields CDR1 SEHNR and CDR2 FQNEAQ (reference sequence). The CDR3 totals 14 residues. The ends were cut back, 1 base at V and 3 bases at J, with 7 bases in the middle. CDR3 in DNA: TGTGCCAGCAGCTTAGAGGGCAGTGGAAACACCATATATTTT. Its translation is CASSLEGSGNTIYF.

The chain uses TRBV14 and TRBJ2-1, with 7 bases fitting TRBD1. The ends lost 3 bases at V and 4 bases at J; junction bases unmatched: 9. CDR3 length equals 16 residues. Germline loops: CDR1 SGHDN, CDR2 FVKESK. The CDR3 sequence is CASSQNDRALYNEQFF. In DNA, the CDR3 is TGTGCCAGCAGCCAGAATGACAGGGCGCTTTACAATGAGCAGTTCTTC.

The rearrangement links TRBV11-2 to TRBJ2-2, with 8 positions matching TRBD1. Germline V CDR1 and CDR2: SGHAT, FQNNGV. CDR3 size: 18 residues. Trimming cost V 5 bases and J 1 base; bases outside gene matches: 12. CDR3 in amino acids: CASSTRQGKDLNTGELFF. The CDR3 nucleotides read TGTGCCAGCAGCACGAGACAGGGGAAGGATCTGAACACCGGGGAGCTGTTTTTT.

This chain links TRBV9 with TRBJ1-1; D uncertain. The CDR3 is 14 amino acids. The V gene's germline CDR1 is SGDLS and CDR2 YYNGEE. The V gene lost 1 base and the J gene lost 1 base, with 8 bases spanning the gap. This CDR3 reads CASSVRGPNTEAFF. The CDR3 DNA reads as TGTGCCAGCAGCGTACGGGGTCCGAACACTGAAGCTTTCTTT.

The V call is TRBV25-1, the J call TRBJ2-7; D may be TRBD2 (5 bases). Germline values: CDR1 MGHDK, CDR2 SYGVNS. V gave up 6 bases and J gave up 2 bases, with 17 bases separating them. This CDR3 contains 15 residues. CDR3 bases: TGTGCCAGCAGCGGGTCCGGGATGAAGGCCTACGAGCAGTACTTC. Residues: CASSGSGMKAYEQYF.

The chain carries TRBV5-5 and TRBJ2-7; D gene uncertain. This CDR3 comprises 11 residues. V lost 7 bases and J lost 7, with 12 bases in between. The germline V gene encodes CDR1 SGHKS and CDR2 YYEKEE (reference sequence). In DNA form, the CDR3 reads TGTGCCAGCGTCACCGGTAGTGAGCAGTACTTC. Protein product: CASVTGSEQYF.

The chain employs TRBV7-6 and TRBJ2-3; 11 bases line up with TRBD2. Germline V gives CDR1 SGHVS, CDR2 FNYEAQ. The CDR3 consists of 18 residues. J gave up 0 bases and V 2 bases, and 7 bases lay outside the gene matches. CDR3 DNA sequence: TGTGCCAGCAGCTTACGCCTAGCGGGAGGCGGGAGCACAGATACGCAGTATTTT. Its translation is CASSLRLAGGGSTDTQYF.

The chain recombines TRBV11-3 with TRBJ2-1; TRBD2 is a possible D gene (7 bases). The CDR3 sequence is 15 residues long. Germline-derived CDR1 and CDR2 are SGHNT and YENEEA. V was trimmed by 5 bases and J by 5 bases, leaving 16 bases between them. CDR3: CASSGWGGADNEQFF. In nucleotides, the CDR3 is TGTGCCAGCAGCGGATGGGGGGGCGCTGACAATGAGCAGTTCTTC.

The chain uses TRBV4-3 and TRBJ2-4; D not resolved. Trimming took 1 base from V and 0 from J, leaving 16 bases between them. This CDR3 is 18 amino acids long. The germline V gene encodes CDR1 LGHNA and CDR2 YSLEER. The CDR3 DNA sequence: TGCGCCAGCAGCCAAGTATTAGCTCCCCACCTAGCCAAAAACATTCAGTACTTC. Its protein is CASSQVLAPHLAKNIQYF.

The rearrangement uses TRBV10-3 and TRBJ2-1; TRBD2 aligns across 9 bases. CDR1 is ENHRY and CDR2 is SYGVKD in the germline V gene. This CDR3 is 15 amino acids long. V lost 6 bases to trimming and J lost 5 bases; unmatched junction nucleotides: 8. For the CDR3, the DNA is TGTGCCATCAGCCGACTAGCGGAGGGGGACAATGAGCAGTTCTTC. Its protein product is CAISRLAEGDNEQFF.

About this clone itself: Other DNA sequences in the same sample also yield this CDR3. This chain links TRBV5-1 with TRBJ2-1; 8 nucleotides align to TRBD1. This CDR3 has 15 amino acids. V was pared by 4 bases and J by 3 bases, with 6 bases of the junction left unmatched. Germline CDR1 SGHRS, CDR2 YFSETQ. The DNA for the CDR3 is TGCGCCAGCAGCCTCGACAGGGGAGGCTACAATGAGCAGTTCTTC. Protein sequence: CASSLDRGGYNEQFF. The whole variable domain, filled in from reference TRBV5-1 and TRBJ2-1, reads KAGVTQTPRYLIKTRGQQVTLSCSPISGHRSVSWYQQTPGQGLQFLFEYFSETQRNKGNFPGRFSGRQFSNSRSEMNVSTLELGDSALYLCASSLDRGGYNEQFFGPGTRLTVL.

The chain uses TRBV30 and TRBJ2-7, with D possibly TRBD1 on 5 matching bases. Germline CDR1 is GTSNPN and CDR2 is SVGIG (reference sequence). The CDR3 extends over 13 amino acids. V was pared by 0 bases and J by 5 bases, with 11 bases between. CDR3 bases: TGTGCCTGGAGTGTTGGGGCGAGGCACGAGCAGTACTTC. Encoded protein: CAWSVGARHEQYF. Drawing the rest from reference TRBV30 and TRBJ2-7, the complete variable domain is SQTIHQWPATLVQPVGSPLSLECTVEGTSNPNLYWYRQAAGRGLQLLFYSVGIGQISSEVPQNLSASRPQDRQFILSSKKLLLSDSGFYLCAWSVGARHEQYFGPGTRLTVT.

The chain's CDR3 is CASSPGPGSSPLHF. CDR3 nucleotide sequence: TGTGCCAGCAGCCCTGGGCCAGGTTCTTCCCCCCTCCACTTT. The V gene is TRBV11-2, the J gene TRBJ1-6; no firm D call. CDR1 and CDR2 from the germline V gene are SGHAT and FQNNGV. V was clipped by 5 bases and J by 13 bases, with 18 bases between them. The CDR3 runs to 14 residues.

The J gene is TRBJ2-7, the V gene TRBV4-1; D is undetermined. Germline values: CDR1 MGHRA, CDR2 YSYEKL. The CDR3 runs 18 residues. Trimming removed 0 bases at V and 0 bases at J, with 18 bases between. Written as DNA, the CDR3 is TGCGCCAGCAGCCAAGACTCGCTTGTGGGATTATTCTCCTACGAGCAGTACTTC. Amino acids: CASSQDSLVGLFSYEQYF.

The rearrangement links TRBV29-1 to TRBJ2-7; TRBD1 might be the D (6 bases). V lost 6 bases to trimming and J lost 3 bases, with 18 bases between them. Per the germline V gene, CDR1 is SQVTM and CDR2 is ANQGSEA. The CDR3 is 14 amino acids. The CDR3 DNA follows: TGCAGCGTACCACAGGGCCCTCGGAGCTACGAGCAGTACTTC. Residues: CSVPQGPRSYEQYF.

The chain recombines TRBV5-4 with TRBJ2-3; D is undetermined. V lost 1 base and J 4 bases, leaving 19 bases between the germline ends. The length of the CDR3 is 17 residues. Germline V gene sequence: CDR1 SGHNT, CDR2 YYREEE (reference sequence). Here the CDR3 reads CASSLKGYGPNADTQYF. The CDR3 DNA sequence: TGTGCCAGCAGCTTGAAAGGGTACGGTCCCAACGCAGATACGCAGTATTTT.

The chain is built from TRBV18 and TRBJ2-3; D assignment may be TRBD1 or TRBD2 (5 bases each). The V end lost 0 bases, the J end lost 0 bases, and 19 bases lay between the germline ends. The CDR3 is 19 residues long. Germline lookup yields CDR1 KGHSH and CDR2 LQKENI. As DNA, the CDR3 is TGTGCCAGCTCACCACCGGGACCCGCAGTTCTCGTTAGCACAGATACGCAGTATTTT. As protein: CASSPPGPAVLVSTDTQYF.

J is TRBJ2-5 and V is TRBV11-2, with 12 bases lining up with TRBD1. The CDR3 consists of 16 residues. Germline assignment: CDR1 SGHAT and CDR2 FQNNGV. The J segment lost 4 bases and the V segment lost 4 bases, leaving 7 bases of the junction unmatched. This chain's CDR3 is CASSSTRDRGPETQYF. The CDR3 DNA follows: TGTGCCAGCAGCTCAACCCGGGACAGGGGGCCAGAGACCCAGTACTTC. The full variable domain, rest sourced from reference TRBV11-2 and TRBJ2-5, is EAGVAQSPRYKIIEKRQSVAFWCNPISGHATLYWYQQILGQGPKLLIQFQNNGVVDDSQLPKDRFSAERLKGVDSTLKIQPAKLEDSAVYLCASSSTRDRGPETQYFGPGTRLLVL.

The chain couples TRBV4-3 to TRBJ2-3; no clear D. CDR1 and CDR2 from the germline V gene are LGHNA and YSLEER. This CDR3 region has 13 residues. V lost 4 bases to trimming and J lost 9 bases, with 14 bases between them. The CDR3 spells CASSLSGERTQYF. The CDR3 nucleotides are TGCGCCAGCAGCCTCTCGGGCGAGAGAACGCAGTATTTT.

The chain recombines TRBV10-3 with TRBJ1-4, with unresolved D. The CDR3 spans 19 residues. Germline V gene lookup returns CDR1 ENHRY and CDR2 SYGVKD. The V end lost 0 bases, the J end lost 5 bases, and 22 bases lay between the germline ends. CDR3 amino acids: CAISESIRSWEGENEKLFF. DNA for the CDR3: TGTGCCATCAGTGAGTCGATCCGGTCGTGGGAAGGTGAGAATGAAAAACTGTTTTTT.

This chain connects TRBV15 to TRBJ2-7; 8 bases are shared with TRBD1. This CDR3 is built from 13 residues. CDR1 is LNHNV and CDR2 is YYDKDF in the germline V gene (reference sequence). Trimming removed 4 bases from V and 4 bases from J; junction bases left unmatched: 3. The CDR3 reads CATSTGQVYEQYF. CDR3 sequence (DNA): TGTGCCACCAGCACGGGACAGGTTTACGAGCAGTACTTC.